A selection of T cell receptor beta chains follows, all from one sample in a study of cytomegalovirus exposure and HLA in healthy donors. Method: immunoSEQ multiplex PCR; TCRdb's copy keeps in-frame clones and lacks some. The sample has some 170,000 clones; less than 80% are singletons. Specimen: PBMCs. All receptors come from a man aged 40-49 years in good health and CMV-seronegative. Both conserved end residues are part of each CDR3. Each record gives: clone size, V gene, D gene, J gene, CDR3 protein, CDR3 DNA. D genes are given only for firm matches. A clone size is listed for some rows: how often the clone was seen (once, few, many), or a class if it is expanded.

abundance: -
v_gene: TRBV7-6
d_gene: -
j_gene: TRBJ2-3
CDR3aa: CASLAASTDTQYF
CDR3nt: TGTGCCAGCTTGGCGGCCAGCACAGATACGCAGTATTTT

abundance: few
v_gene: TRBV19
d_gene: -
j_gene: TRBJ2-7
CDR3aa: CASSIEWRTQYEQYF
CDR3nt: TGTGCCAGTAGTATAGAGTGGAGGACTCAGTACGAGCAGTACTTC

abundance: -
v_gene: TRBV27
d_gene: -
j_gene: TRBJ2-7
CDR3aa: CASPTYEQYF
CDR3nt: TGTGCCAGCCCTACCTACGAGCAGTACTTC

abundance: -
v_gene: TRBV5-8
d_gene: -
j_gene: TRBJ1-2
CDR3aa: CASSSERQVFFNYGYTF
CDR3nt: TGTGCCAGCAGCTCAGAACGCCAGGTCTTCTTTAACTATGGCTACACCTTC

abundance: -
v_gene: TRBV15
d_gene: -
j_gene: TRBJ2-1
CDR3aa: CATSRFGRDNEQFF
CDR3nt: TGTGCCACCAGCAGATTTGGCCGGGACAATGAGCAGTTCTTC

abundance: once
v_gene: TRBV2
d_gene: TRBD1
j_gene: TRBJ1-5
CDR3aa: CASGLQGANQPQHF
CDR3nt: TGTGCCAGCGGACTACAGGGGGCGAATCAGCCCCAGCATTTT

abundance: once
v_gene: TRBV5-1
d_gene: TRBD1
j_gene: TRBJ2-5
CDR3aa: CASSSGQGSVGTQYF
CDR3nt: TGCGCCAGCAGCTCGGGACAGGGATCGGTGGGTACCCAGTACTTC

abundance: -
v_gene: TRBV29-1
d_gene: -
j_gene: TRBJ2-1
CDR3aa: CSIRGNEQFF
CDR3nt: TGCAGCATCAGGGGCAATGAGCAGTTCTTC

abundance: -
v_gene: TRBV5-1
d_gene: TRBD2
j_gene: TRBJ2-7
CDR3aa: CASRGLGTVDEQYF
CDR3nt: TGCGCCAGCAGGGGACTAGGGACGGTTGACGAGCAGTACTTC

abundance: once
v_gene: TRBV9
d_gene: TRBD1
j_gene: TRBJ2-6
CDR3aa: CASSTLQGFGANGLTF
CDR3nt: TGTGCCAGCAGCACCTTACAGGGGTTCGGGGCCAACGGCCTGACTTTC

abundance: -
v_gene: TRBV27
d_gene: TRBD1
j_gene: TRBJ2-7
CDR3aa: CASSFNRGQYEQYF
CDR3nt: TGTGCCAGCAGTTTCAACAGGGGGCAGTACGAGCAGTACTTC

abundance: few
v_gene: TRBV30
d_gene: -
j_gene: TRBJ2-2
CDR3aa: CAWSVEGPGELFF
CDR3nt: TGTGCCTGGAGTGTGGAGGGGCCCGGGGAGCTGTTTTTT

abundance: once
v_gene: TRBV4-1
d_gene: TRBD1
j_gene: TRBJ2-7
CDR3aa: CASSQGDRGFRSYEQYF
CDR3nt: TGCGCCAGCAGCCAAGGGGACAGGGGATTTAGGTCCTACGAGCAGTACTTC

abundance: -
v_gene: TRBV11-2
d_gene: -
j_gene: TRBJ1-2
CDR3aa: CASSLNAVLGYTF
CDR3nt: TGTGCCAGCAGCTTAAACGCGGTACTTGGCTACACCTTC

abundance: -
v_gene: TRBV5-1
d_gene: -
j_gene: TRBJ2-5
CDR3aa: CASSGRPDRIQETQYF
CDR3nt: TGCGCCAGCAGCGGGCGGCCCGACAGAATACAAGAGACCCAGTACTTC

abundance: -
v_gene: TRBV11-3
d_gene: TRBD1
j_gene: TRBJ2-5
CDR3aa: CASSTRGGEETQYF
CDR3nt: TGTGCCAGCTCGACTCGAGGGGGCGAAGAGACCCAGTACTTC

abundance: -
v_gene: TRBV27
d_gene: TRBD2
j_gene: TRBJ2-1
CDR3aa: CASSLGPWRGNNEQFF
CDR3nt: TGTGCCAGCAGTTTAGGTCCGTGGCGGGGGAACAATGAGCAGTTCTTC

abundance: -
v_gene: TRBV19
d_gene: -
j_gene: TRBJ2-7
CDR3aa: CASSPTPESSYEQYF
CDR3nt: TGTGCCAGTAGCCCGACACCTGAGAGCTCCTACGAGCAGTACTTC

abundance: -
v_gene: TRBV12-1
d_gene: -
j_gene: TRBJ1-6
CDR3aa: CASSFALGQGGSPLHF
CDR3nt: TGTGCCAGCAGCTTTGCCCTCGGACAGGGTGGATCACCCCTCCACTTT

abundance: once
v_gene: TRBV27
d_gene: TRBD2
j_gene: TRBJ2-7
CDR3aa: CASSFITAGVPYEQYF
CDR3nt: TGTGCCAGCAGTTTTATAACTGCGGGAGTCCCCTACGAGCAGTACTTC

abundance: -
v_gene: TRBV28
d_gene: -
j_gene: TRBJ2-2
CDR3aa: CASRLARRTGELFF
CDR3nt: TGTGCCAGCAGGCTGGCACGGCGGACCGGGGAGCTGTTTTTT

abundance: -
v_gene: TRBV5-1
d_gene: TRBD2
j_gene: TRBJ2-3
CDR3aa: CASSRGLAGAYSTDTQYF
CDR3nt: TGCGCCAGCAGCCGCGGACTAGCGGGAGCCTATAGCACAGATACGCAGTATTTT

abundance: -
v_gene: TRBV9
d_gene: TRBD1
j_gene: TRBJ2-7
CDR3aa: CASGGTGGYEQYF
CDR3nt: TGTGCCAGCGGCGGGACAGGGGGCTACGAGCAGTACTTC

abundance: few
v_gene: TRBV5-6
d_gene: TRBD2
j_gene: TRBJ2-7
CDR3aa: CASRGGSYEQYF
CDR3nt: TGTGCCAGCAGGGGGGGGTCCTACGAGCAGTACTTC

abundance: -
v_gene: TRBV27
d_gene: -
j_gene: TRBJ2-1
CDR3aa: CASSLWGSSGYNEQFF
CDR3nt: TGTGCCAGCAGTTTATGGGGCAGTAGCGGATACAATGAGCAGTTCTTC

abundance: -
v_gene: TRBV4-1
d_gene: -
j_gene: TRBJ2-1
CDR3aa: CASSHWGQGNNEQFF
CDR3nt: TGCGCCAGCAGCCATTGGGGGCAGGGGAACAATGAGCAGTTCTTC

abundance: few
v_gene: TRBV10-3
d_gene: -
j_gene: TRBJ2-6
CDR3aa: CAITPHASSGANGLTF
CDR3nt: TGTGCCATCACCCCCCACGCAAGCTCTGGGGCCAACGGCCTGACTTTC